This paragraph reports one TCR beta chain. Its target is unknown. This sample was taken from a study of shared clonotypes between healthy human individuals. Findings and limits, study-wide: Sharing across four donors was highest in naive CD4 (approximately 5%) and lowest in memory CD8 (roughly 0.4%). With few donors, the genetic and exposure-history diversity represented was limited. Sampling covered blood only; tissue repertoires likely differ.

Only in-frame clones appear in the TCRdb table, and some are missing; sequencing was by immunoSEQ multiplex PCR. Of about 2 million clones in the sample, around 96% were seen once. Naive CD8 cells, CD45RO-negative and positively selected for CCR7, excluded terminally differentiated effector memory CD45RA+ cells. Germline loops: CDR1 SGHTA, CDR2 FQGTGA. The CDR3 loop spans 14 amino acids. V dropped 2 bases and J dropped 3 bases, with 11 bases sitting between them. This chain links TRBV7-3 with TRBJ2-7; a weak D match, TRBD1 (6 bases). The source is a man aged 18 to 30 in good health. Sequences were obtained from naive CD8+ T cells sorted from blood. CDR3 in amino acids: CASSLGPGDYEQYF. CDR3 nucleotides: TGTGCCAGCAGCTTAGGTCCAGGGGACTACGAGCAGTACTTC.